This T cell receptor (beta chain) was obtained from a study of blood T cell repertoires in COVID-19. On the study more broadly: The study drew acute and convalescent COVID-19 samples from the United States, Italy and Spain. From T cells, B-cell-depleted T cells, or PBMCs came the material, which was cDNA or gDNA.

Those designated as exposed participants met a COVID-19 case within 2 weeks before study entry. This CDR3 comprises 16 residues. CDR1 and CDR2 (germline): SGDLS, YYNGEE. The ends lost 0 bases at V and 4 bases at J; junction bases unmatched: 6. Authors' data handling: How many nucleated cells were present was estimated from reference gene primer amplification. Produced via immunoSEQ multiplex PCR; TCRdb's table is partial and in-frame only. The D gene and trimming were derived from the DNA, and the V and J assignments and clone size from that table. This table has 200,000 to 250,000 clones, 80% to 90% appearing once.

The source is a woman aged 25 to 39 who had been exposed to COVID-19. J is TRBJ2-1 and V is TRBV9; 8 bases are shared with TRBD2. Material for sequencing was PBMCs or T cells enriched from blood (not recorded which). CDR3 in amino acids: CASSVEGGRYYNEQFF. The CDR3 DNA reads TGTGCCAGCAGCGTAGAGGGCGGGAGGTATTACAATGAGCAGTTCTTC. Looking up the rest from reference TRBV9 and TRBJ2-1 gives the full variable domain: DSGVTQTPKHLITATGQRVTLRCSPRSGDLSVYWYQQSLDQGLQFLIQYYNGEERAKGNILERFSAQQFPDLHSELNLSSLELGDSALYFCASSVEGGRYYNEQFFGPGTRLTVL.